This T cell receptor beta chain was recovered during a study of cytomegalovirus exposure and HLA in healthy donors. Looking at the study overall: Assignment to the Caucasian-associated ancestry cluster applied to about 80% of the approximately 400 genotyped donors.

The study's findings and limits: With DRB1 most and HLA-C fewest, TCR association rates differed between HLA loci in a later analysis. Earlier results showed most TCR beta V segments being productive about 87% or about 30% of the time.

In the case of this clone: Antigen: not known.

The CDR3 length is 15 residues. In germline, CDR1 is ENHRY, CDR2 SYGVKD. The V gene lost 4 bases and the J gene lost 4 bases, with 13 bases spanning the gap. Vbeta (60) and Jbeta (13) primers were used in the PCR. The table came from immunoSEQ multiplex PCR; TCRdb's copy has only in-frame clones and leaves some out. The sample lists 160,000 or so clones; around 80% were seen once. The genes are TRBV10-3 and TRBJ2-2, with D possibly being TRBD1 (5 bases). The origin of this receptor is a woman aged 18 to 35 in good health and CMV-seronegative. Source material: PBMCs. CDR3 in amino acids: CAISGQPLGTGELFF. For the CDR3, the DNA is TGTGCCATCAGTGGACAGCCCTTGGGCACCGGGGAGCTGTTTTTT.